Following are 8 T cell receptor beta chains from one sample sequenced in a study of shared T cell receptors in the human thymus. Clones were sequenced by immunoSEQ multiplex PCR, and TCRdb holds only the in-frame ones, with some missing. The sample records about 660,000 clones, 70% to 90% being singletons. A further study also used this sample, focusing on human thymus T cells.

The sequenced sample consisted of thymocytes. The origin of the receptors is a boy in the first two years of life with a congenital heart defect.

The CDR3 reads CASNLGLSSGGNEQFF. In DNA, the CDR3 is TGTGCCAGCAACCTTGGGTTGTCTAGCGGGGGAAATGAGCAGTTCTTC. The gene calls are TRBV9 and TRBJ2-1; TRBD2 agrees at 10 bases. Per germline, CDR1 SGDLS and CDR2 YYNGEE. The CDR3 has 16 residues. V shed 6 bases and J 7 bases; nucleotides not matched to a gene: 13.

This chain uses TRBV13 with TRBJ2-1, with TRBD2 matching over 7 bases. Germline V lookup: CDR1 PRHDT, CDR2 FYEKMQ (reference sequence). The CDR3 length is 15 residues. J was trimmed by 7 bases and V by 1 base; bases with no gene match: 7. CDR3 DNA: TGTGCCAGCAGCTTAGCCAGCGGGGCGCTTAATGAGCAGTTCTTC. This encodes CASSLASGALNEQFF.

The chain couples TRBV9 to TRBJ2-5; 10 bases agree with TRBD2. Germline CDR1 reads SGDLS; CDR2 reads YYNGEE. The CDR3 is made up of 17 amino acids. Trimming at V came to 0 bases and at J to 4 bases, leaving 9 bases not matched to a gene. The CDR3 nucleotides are TGTGCCAGCAGCGTAGCCAGCGGGAGGGGAGGGGGAGAGACCCAGTACTTC. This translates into CASSVASGRGGGETQYF.

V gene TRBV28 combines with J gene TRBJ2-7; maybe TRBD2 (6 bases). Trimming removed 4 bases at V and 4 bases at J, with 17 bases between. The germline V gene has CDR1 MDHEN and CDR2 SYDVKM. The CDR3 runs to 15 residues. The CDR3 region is CASSSPGGIGYEQYF. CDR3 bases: TGTGCCAGCAGTTCCCCCGGAGGGATCGGGTACGAGCAGTACTTC.

CDR3 coding DNA: TGTGCCAGCAGCTCTGACAACCGCGGGACCTATTACGAGCAGTACTTC. Amino acid sequence: CASSSDNRGTYYEQYF. The chain combines TRBV7-9 with TRBJ2-7, with a weak D call TRBD2 (6 bases). Germline V CDR1 and CDR2: SEHNR, FQNEAQ (reference sequence). The CDR3 sequence is 16 residues long. V lost 4 bases to trimming and J lost 4 bases, with 20 bases between them.

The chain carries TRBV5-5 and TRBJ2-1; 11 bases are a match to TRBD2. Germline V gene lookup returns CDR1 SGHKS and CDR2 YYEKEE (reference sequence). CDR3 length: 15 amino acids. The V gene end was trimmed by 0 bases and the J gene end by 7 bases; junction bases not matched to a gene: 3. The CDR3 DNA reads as TGTGCCAGCAGCTTGGCTACTAGCGGGAGAAATGAGCAGTTCTTC. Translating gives CASSLATSGRNEQFF. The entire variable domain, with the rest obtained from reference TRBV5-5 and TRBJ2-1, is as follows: DAGVTQSPTHLIKTRGQQVTLRCSPISGHKSVSWYQQVLGQGPQFIFQYYEKEERGRGNFPDRFSARQFPNYSSELNVNALLLGDSALYLCASSLATSGRNEQFFGPGTRLTVL.

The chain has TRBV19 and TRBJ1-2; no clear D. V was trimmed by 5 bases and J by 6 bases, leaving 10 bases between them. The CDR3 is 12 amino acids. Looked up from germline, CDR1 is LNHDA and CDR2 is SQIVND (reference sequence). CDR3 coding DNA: TGTGCCAGTAGTGCCCGGTCGCATGGCTACACCTTC. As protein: CASSARSHGYTF.

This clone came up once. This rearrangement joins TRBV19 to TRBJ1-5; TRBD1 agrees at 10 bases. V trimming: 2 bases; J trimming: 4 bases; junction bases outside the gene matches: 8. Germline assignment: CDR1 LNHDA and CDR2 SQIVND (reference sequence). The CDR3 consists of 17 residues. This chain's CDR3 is CASSIIPTGGVNQPQHF. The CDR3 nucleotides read TGTGCCAGTAGTATAATCCCGACAGGGGGCGTTAATCAGCCCCAGCATTTT.